The clone carrying this TCR beta chain was recorded at least ten times. The antigen is not known. These data are taken from a study of regulatory T cells in long-lasting Graves disease. General study results and limits: Analyses excluded thyroid tissue, covering peripheral blood alone.

Sample time point: newly diagnosed GD, antithyroid drugs for less than 3 months. Generation of the TCR library employed RNA extracted from PBMCs. Patients all came to the study from an endocrinology department in Xi'an, China. Each patient gave 7.5 to 9 milliliters of EDTA-anticoagulated peripheral blood. This CDR3 region has 15 residues. V was cut by 7 bases and J by 0 bases, with 15 bases left in between. Arm-PCR of CDR3 regions with iRepertoire HTBI primers generated TCR beta libraries. MiXCR was run by TCRdb on the multiplex PCR reads, yielding one entry per CDR3 protein. The sample has 380,000 or so distinct CDR3 sequences; about a sixth are singletons. These data also featured in a second study, about T cells in Graves' hyperthyroidism and ophthalmopathy. As that report states: When the TCR CDR3 underwent first-round RT-PCR, the HTBI primer set was used.

The sequencing used peripheral blood mononuclear cells (PBMCs), collected at new diagnosis, from a patient treated with antithyroid drugs. The sequence was obtained from a woman aged 18-29 years with Graves disease. J is TRBJ1-1 and V is TRBV12-3 or TRBV12-4; D is perhaps TRBD1 (6 bases). CDR3 loop: CASTPGGGMNTEAFF. CDR3 in DNA: TGTGCCAGCACCCCCGGGGGGGGCATGAACACTGAAGCTTTCTTT.